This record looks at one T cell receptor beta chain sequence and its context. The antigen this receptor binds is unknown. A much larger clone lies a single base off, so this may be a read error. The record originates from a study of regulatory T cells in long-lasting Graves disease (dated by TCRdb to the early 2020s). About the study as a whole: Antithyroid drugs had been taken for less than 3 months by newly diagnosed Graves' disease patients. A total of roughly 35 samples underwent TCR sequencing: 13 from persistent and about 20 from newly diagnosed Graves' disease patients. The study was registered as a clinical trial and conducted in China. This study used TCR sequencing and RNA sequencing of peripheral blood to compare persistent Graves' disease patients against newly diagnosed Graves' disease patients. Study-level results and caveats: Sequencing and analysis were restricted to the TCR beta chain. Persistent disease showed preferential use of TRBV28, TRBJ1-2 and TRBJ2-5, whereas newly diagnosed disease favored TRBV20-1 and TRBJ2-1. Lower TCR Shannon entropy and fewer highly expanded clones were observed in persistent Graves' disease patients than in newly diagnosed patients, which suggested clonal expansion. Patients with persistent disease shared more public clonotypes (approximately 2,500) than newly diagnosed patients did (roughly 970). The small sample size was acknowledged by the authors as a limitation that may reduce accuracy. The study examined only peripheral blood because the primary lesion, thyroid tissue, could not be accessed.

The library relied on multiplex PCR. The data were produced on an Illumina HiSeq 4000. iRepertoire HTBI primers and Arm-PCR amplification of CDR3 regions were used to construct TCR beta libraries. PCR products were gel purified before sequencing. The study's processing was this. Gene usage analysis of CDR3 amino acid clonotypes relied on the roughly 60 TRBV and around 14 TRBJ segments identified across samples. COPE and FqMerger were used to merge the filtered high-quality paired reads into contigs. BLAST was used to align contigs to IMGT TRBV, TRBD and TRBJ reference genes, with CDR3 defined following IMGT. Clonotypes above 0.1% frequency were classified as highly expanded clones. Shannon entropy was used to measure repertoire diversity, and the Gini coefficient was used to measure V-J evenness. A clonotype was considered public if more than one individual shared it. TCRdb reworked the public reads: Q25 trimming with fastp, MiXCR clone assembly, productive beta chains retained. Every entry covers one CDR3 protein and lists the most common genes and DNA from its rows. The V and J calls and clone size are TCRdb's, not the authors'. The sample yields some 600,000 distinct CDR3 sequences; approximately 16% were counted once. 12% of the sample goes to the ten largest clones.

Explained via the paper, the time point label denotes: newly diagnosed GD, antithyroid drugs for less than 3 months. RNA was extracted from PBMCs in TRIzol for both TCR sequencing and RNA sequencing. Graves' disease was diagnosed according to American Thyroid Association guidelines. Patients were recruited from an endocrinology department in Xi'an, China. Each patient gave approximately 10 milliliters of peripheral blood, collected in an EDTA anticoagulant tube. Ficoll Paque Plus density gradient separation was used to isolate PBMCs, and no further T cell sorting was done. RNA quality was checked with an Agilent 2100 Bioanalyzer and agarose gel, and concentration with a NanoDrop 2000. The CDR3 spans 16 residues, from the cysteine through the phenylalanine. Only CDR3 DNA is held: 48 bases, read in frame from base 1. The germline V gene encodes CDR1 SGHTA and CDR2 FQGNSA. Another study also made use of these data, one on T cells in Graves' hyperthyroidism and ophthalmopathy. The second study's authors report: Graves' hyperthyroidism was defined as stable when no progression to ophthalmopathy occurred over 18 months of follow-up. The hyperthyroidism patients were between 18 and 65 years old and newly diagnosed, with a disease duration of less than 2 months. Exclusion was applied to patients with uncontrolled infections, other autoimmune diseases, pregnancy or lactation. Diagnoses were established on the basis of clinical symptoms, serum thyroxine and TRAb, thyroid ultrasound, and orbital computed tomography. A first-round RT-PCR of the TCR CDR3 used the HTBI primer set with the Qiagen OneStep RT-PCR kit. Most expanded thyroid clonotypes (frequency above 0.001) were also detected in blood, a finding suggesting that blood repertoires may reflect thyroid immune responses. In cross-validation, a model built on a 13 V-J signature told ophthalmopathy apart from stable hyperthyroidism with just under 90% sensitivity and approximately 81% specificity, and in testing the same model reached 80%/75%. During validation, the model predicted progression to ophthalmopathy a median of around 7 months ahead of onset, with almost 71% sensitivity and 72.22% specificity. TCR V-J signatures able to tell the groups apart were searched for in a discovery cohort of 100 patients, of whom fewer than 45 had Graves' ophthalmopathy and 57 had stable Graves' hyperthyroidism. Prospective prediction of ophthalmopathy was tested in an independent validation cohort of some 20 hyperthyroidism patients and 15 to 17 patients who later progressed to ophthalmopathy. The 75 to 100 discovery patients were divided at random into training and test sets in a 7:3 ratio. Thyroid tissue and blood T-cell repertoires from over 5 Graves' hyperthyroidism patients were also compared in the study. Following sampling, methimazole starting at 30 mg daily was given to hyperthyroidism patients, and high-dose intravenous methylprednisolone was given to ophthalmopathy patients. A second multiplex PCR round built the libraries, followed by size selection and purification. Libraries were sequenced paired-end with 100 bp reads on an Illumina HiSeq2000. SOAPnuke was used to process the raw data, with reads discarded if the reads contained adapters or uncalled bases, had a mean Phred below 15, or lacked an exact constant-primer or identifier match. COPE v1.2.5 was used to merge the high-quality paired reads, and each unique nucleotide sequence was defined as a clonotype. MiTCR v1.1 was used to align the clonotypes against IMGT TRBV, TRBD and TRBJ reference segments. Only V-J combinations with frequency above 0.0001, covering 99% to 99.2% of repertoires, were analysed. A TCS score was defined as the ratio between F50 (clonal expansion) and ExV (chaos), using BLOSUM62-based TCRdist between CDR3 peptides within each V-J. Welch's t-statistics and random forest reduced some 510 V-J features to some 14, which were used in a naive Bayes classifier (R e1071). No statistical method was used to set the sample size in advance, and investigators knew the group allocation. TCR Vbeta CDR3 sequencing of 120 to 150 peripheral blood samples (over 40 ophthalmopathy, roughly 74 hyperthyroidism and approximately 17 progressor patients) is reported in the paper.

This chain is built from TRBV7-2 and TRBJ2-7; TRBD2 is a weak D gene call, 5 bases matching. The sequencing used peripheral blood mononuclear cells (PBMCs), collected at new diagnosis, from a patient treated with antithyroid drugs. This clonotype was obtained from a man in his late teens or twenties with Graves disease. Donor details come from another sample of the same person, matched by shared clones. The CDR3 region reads CARSLFVRSGVYEQYF. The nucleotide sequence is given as TGTGCCAGAAGCTTATTCGTCCGCAGCGGAGTCTACGAGCAGTACTTC.